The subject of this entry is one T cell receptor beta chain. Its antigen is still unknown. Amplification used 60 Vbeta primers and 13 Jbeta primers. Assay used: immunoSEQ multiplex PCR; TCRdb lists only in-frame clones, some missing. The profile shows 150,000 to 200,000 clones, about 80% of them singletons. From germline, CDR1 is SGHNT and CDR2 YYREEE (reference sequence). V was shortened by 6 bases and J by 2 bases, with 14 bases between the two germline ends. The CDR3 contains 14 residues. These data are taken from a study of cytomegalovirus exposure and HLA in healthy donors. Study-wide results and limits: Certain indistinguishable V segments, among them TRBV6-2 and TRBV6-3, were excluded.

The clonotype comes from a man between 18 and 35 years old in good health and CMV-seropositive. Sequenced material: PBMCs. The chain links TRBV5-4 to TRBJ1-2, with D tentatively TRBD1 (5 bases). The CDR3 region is CASTGDFGNYGYTF. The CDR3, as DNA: TGTGCCAGCACCGGGGACTTCGGGAACTATGGCTACACCTTC.